The 14 T cell receptor beta chains presented below share a single source sample, sequenced in a study of blood T cell repertoires in COVID-19. Data came from immunoSEQ multiplex PCR; TCRdb stores just in-frame clones and leaves some out. The sample holds 80,000 or so clones; 90% are singletons and the top ten take roughly 1%. The sample was peripheral blood. The receptors come from a woman aged 45 to 65 in a cohort sampled during active COVID-19.

The chain carries TRBV12-3 or TRBV12-4 and TRBJ2-3, with a possible D match to TRBD1 (5 bases). The CDR3 covers 13 residues. V gave up 7 bases and J gave up 5 bases, with 13 bases separating them. The CDR3, as DNA: TGTGCCAGCACCTCCGAAGGGGTAGATACGCAGTATTTT. Its protein is CASTSEGVDTQYF.

This chain links TRBV6-1 with TRBJ1-1; D may be TRBD1 (5 bases). Germline loops: CDR1 MNHNS, CDR2 SASEGT. Deletions cut 0 bases from V and 7 bases from J, with 15 bases between. CDR3 length: 15 amino acids. CDR3: CASSEALGQSHEAFF. CDR3 DNA sequence: TGTGCCAGCAGTGAAGCACTCGGACAATCTCATGAAGCTTTCTTT.

The V gene is TRBV5-6, the J gene TRBJ1-6, with 8 bases matching TRBD1. The CDR3 loop spans 15 amino acids. Germline values: CDR1 SGHDT, CDR2 YYEEEE. V shed 0 bases, J shed 9 bases, and the junction held 5 bases outside the gene matches. The CDR3: CASSLDRGSSSPLHF. The CDR3 region has the DNA TGTGCCAGCAGCTTGGACAGGGGGTCTAGTTCACCCCTCCACTTT.

CDR3 coding DNA: TGTGCCAGTAGTCAAGGACTAGCGGGAAACTACAATGAGCAGTTCTTC. This sequence encodes CASSQGLAGNYNEQFF. This chain joins TRBV19 and TRBJ2-1, with TRBD2 matching over 12 bases. V dropped 5 bases and J dropped 3; count of bases not matched to a gene: 5. The CDR3 loop spans 16 amino acids. Germline-derived CDR1 and CDR2 are LNHDA and SQIVND (reference sequence).

The rearrangement links TRBV11-2 to TRBJ2-2, with 10 nucleotides matching TRBD2. The CDR3 is 16 amino acids. Germline V gene lookup returns CDR1 SGHAT and CDR2 FQNNGV. The J segment lost 6 bases and the V segment lost 3 bases, leaving 7 bases of the junction unmatched. CDR3 amino acids: CASSLVIAGGSGELFF. The CDR3, as DNA: TGTGCCAGCAGCTTGGTTATAGCGGGAGGTTCCGGGGAGCTGTTTTTT.

This sequence joins TRBV7-3 and TRBJ1-3; D may be TRBD1 (5 bases). CDR1 SGHTA and CDR2 FQGTGA come from the germline V gene. The CDR3 contains 15 residues. V lost 2 bases to trimming and J lost 0 bases, with 8 bases between them. The CDR3, as DNA: TGTGCCAGCAGCTTAGGGGCAAGCTCTGGAAACACCATATATTTT. Its translation: CASSLGASSGNTIYF.

The chain uses TRBV6-5 and TRBJ1-3; 9 nucleotides line up with TRBD1. CDR1 is MNHEY and CDR2 is SVGAGI in the germline V gene. The CDR3 totals 14 residues. V shed 7 bases, J shed 4 bases, and the junction held 5 bases outside the gene matches. CDR3 nucleotide sequence: TGTGCCAGCATTAGGACAGGGGACGGAAACACCATATATTTT. The encoded protein is CASIRTGDGNTIYF.

The V and J genes are TRBV4-1 and TRBJ2-5; D gene unclear. Per germline, CDR1 MGHRA and CDR2 YSYEKL. V lost 5 bases, J lost 2 bases, and 12 bases lay in between. The CDR3 has 14 amino acids. DNA of the CDR3: TGCGCCAGCAGCACTCTGGGCAGTCAAGAGACCCAGTACTTC. It encodes CASSTLGSQETQYF.

This chain links TRBV28 with TRBJ1-4; TRBD1 matches 7 bases. The CDR3 is 15 amino acids. Germline V gene lookup returns CDR1 MDHEN and CDR2 SYDVKM. Germline trimming cut 6 bases from V and 8 bases from J; bases unmatched to any gene: 12. The CDR3 region is CASSDTGARGEKLFF. CDR3 nucleotides: TGTGCCAGCAGCGATACAGGGGCCCGGGGGGAAAAACTGTTTTTT.

This clone is a singleton in its sample. The CDR3 loop reads CASSFLETGNYGYTF. CDR3 DNA sequence: TGTGCCAGCAGTTTCCTGGAGACAGGGAACTATGGCTACACCTTC. The chain carries TRBV28 and TRBJ1-2; 7 bases match TRBD1. The CDR3 spans 15 residues. Trimming cost V 3 bases and J 2 bases; bases outside gene matches: 6. Germline-derived CDR1 and CDR2 are MDHEN and SYDVKM.

CDR3 DNA: TGTGCCAGCAGTCCCACAGACCTCGAAGAGACCCAGTACTTC. Amino acids: CASSPTDLEETQYF. This rearrangement joins TRBV28 to TRBJ2-5; D not resolved. Germline CDR1 and CDR2: MDHEN and SYDVKM. V was shortened by 5 bases and J by 3 bases, with 13 bases between the two germline ends. The CDR3 loop spans 14 amino acids.

The chain combines TRBV12-5 with TRBJ2-3; D is unresolved. The CDR3 runs 18 residues. V shed 2 bases and J shed 2 bases, with 20 bases lying between them. CDR1 and CDR2 (germline): LGHNT, FRNRAP. CDR3 sequence (DNA): TGTGCTAGTGGTTTGACCTCCCCTAGTGCTAGGCACACAGATACGCAGTATTTT. Protein: CASGLTSPSARHTDTQYF. The full variable domain, in which reference TRBV12-5 and TRBJ2-3 provide the parts outside the CDR3, is DARVTQTPRHKVTEMGQEVTMRCQPILGHNTVFWYRQTMMQGLELLAYFRNRAPLDDSGMPKDRFSAEMPDATLATLKIQPSEPRDSAVYFCASGLTSPSARHTDTQYFGPGTRLTVL.

V gene TRBV5-6 combines with J gene TRBJ2-1, with 12 bases fitting TRBD2. Germline V CDR1 and CDR2: SGHDT, YYEEEE. V lost 3 bases, J lost 8 bases, and 6 bases stayed unmatched. This CDR3 spans 15 amino acids. The CDR3: CASSYLGTSGHEQFF. The CDR3 coding sequence is TGTGCCAGCAGCTATCTCGGGACTAGCGGGCATGAGCAGTTCTTC. The variable domain in full, with the rest retrieved from reference TRBV5-6 and TRBJ2-1, is DAGVTQSPTHLIKTRGQQVTLRCSPKSGHDTVSWYQQALGQGPQFIFQYYEEEERQRGNFPDRFSGHQFPNYSSELNVNALLLGDSALYLCASSYLGTSGHEQFFGPGTRLTVL.

The chain employs TRBV9 and TRBJ2-1; D is undetermined. The V gene lost 3 bases and the J gene lost 7 bases, with 5 bases spanning the gap. This CDR3 is built from 11 residues. Germline values: CDR1 SGDLS, CDR2 YYNGEE. This CDR3 is CASSARNEQFF. The CDR3 DNA reads TGTGCCAGCAGCGCCAGAAATGAGCAGTTCTTC.